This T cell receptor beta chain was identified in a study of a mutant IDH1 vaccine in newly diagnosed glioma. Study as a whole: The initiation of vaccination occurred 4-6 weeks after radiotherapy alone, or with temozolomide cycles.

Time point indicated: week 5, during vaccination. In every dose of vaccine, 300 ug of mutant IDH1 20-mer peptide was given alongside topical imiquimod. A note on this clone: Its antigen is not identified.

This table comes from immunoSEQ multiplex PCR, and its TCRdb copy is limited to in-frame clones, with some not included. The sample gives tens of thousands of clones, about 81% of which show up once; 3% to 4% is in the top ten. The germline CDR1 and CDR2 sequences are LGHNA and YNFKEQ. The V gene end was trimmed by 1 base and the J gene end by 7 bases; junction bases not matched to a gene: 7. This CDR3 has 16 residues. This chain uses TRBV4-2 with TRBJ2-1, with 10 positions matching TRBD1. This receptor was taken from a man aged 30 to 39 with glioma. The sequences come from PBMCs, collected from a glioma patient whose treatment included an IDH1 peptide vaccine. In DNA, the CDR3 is TGTGCCAGCAGCCAAGCTCTGGACAGGGGGAGTAATGAGCAGTTCTTC. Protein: CASSQALDRGSNEQFF.